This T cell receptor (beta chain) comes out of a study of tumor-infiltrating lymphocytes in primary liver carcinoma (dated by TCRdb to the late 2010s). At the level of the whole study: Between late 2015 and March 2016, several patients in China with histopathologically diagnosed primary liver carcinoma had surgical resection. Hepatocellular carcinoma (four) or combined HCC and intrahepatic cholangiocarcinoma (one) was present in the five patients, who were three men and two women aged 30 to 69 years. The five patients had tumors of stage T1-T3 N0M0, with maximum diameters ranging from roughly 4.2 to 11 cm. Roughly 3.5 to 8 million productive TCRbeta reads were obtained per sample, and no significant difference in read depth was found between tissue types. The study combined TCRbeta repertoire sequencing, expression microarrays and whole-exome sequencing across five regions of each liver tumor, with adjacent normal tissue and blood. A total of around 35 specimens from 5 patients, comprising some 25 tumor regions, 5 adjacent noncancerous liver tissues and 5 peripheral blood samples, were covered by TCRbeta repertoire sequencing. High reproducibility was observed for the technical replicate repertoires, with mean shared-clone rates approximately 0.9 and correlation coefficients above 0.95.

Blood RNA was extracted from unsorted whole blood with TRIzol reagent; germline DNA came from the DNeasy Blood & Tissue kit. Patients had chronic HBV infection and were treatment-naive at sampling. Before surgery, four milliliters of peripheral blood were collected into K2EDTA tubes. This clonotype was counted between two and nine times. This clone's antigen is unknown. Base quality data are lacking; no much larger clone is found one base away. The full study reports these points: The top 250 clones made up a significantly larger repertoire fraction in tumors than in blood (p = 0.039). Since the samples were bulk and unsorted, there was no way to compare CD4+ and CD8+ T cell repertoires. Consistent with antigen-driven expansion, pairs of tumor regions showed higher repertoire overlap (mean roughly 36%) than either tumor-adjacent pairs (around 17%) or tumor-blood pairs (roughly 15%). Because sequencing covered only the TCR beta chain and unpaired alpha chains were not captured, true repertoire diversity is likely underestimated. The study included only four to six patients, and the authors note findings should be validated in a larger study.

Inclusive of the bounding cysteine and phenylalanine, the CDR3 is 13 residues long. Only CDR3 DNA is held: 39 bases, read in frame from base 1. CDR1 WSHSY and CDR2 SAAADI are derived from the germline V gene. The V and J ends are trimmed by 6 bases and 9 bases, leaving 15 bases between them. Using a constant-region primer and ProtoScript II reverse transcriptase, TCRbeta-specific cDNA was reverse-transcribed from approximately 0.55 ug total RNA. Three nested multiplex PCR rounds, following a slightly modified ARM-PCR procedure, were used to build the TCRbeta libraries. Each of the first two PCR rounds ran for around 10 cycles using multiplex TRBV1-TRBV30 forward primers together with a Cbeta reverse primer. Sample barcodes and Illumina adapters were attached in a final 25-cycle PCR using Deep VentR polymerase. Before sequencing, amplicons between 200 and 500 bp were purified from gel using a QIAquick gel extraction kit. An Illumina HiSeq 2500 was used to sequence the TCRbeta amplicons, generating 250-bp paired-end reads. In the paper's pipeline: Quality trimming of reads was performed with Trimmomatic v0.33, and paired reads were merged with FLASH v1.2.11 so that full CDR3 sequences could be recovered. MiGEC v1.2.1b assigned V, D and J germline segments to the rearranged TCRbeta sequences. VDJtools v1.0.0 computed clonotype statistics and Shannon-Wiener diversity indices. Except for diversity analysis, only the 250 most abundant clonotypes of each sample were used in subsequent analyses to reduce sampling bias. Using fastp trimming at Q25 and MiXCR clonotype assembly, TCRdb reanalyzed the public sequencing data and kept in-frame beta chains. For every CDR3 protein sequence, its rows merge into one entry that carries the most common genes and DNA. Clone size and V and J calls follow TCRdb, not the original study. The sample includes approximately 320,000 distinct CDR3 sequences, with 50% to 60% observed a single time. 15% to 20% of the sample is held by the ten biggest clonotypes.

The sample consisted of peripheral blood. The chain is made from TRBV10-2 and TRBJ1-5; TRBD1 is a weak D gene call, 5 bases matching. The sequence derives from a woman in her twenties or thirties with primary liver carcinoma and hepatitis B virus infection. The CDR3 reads CASRGGEGLPQHF. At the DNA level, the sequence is TGCGCCAGCAGGGGGGGGGAGGGGCTGCCCCAGCATTTT.